This TCR beta chain was obtained from a study of molecular identifiers for immune sequencing clone quantification. General study results and limits: Identical TCR molecules can share a barcode, and this sharing could underestimate highly expanded clone sizes.

This clonotype has ten or more counts. The antigen remains undetermined. From the PCR reads, TCRdb called clonotypes with MiXCR, one entry per CDR3 protein. Of approximately 60,000 distinct CDR3 sequences listed, about a fifth are singletons. The ends were cut back, 7 bases at V and 0 bases at J, with 11 bases in the middle. Germline assignment: CDR1 SGHDT and CDR2 YYEEEE. CDR3 length equals 14 residues. This sequence originates from a human donor in good health. Some libraries in this study had Jurkat cell RNA spiked in. The source material was naive CD8+ T cells from blood, with Jurkat cell RNA spiked in. Indicated subset: FACS-sorted CD8+CD4-CCR7+CD45RA+ naive T cells. The V call is TRBV5-6, the J call TRBJ2-1; no reliable D call. The CDR3: CASGDVSSYNEQFF. Here the CDR3 DNA reads TGTGCCAGCGGAGACGTTAGCTCCTACAATGAGCAGTTCTTC.